The entry that follows covers one T cell receptor beta chain sequence. Sequencing was performed with immunoSEQ multiplex PCR; in TCRdb, only in-frame clones are kept and a portion is missing. In the table there are some 160,000 clones, about 88% of which are singletons. This CDR3 is 12 amino acids long. Germline V gene data show CDR1 as MNHEY and CDR2 as SVGAGI. Trimming took off 8 bases at V and 5 bases at J, with 12 bases between the two ends. The sample belongs to a study of blood T cell repertoires in COVID-19. Sequencing was carried out using peripheral blood. The rearrangement uses TRBV6-5 and TRBJ1-2; no clear D gene. The sequence was collected from an elderly woman with COVID-19, enrolled during active disease. The CDR3 nucleotides are TGTGCCAGCCGCTCCGGACTTTATGGCTACACCTTC. This encodes CASRSGLYGYTF.